This T cell receptor (beta chain) was profiled in a study of cytotoxic CD8 clonotypes in ibrutinib-treated CLL. Looking at the study overall: It was after a median roughly eleven months of treatment, range 6 to 36, that response samples were taken.

Some clones are missing from TCRdb's copy, which holds only in-frame ones; the method was immunoSEQ multiplex PCR. The sample contains 100,000 to 150,000 clones, approximately 85% of which appear only once. Study results and caveats: Starting clonality was above that of age-matched healthy donors and tracked circulating CD8+ T-cell counts.

Genomic DNA for TCR beta libraries, roughly 2.1 micrograms, came from cryopreserved PBMCs. The V gene end was trimmed by 5 bases and the J gene end by 2 bases; junction bases not matched to a gene: 8. Germline CDR1 and CDR2: LNHDA and SQIVND (reference sequence). The CDR3 spans 15 residues. Notes on this clone: Its antigen is still unknown.

This TCR derives from a human donor with chronic lymphocytic leukemia. The chain has TRBV19 and TRBJ1-2; 7 bases match TRBD1. Specimen: PBMCs, collected after 24 months of ibrutinib treatment. CDR3 region: CASSGTGVMNYGYTF. CDR3 bases: TGTGCCAGTAGTGGAACAGGGGTTATGAACTATGGCTACACCTTC.